This T cell receptor beta chain was retrieved from a study of PD-1 blockade in mismatch repair-deficient tumors. Study information: Patients had around twelve mismatch repair-deficient cancer types, all previously treated and progressing.

The method was immunoSEQ multiplex PCR; TCRdb's version includes in-frame clones alone and lacks a portion of them. This table has under 85,000 clones, approximately 82% appearing once. Trimming cost V 4 bases and J 5 bases, with 9 bases left between them. Per germline, CDR1 MRHNA and CDR2 SNTAGT. The CDR3 is 13 amino acids. Study-wide points: Tumor-resident clones, often undetectable pretreatment in blood, expanded then contracted after pembrolizumab.

Mismatch repair deficiency was confirmed in all patients, by PCR or immunohistochemistry. The TCR-sequenced patients were a few responders to pembrolizumab. Note on this clone: Its cognate antigen is unknown.

The genes are TRBV6-4 and TRBJ2-1; D is undetermined. The TCR was taken from an adult with mismatch repair-deficient cancer. The sequencing used peripheral blood, collected 2 weeks after starting pembrolizumab. CDR3 protein: CASSGRVHNEQFF. CDR3 DNA sequence: TGTGCCAGCAGTGGCCGGGTCCACAATGAGCAGTTCTTC.